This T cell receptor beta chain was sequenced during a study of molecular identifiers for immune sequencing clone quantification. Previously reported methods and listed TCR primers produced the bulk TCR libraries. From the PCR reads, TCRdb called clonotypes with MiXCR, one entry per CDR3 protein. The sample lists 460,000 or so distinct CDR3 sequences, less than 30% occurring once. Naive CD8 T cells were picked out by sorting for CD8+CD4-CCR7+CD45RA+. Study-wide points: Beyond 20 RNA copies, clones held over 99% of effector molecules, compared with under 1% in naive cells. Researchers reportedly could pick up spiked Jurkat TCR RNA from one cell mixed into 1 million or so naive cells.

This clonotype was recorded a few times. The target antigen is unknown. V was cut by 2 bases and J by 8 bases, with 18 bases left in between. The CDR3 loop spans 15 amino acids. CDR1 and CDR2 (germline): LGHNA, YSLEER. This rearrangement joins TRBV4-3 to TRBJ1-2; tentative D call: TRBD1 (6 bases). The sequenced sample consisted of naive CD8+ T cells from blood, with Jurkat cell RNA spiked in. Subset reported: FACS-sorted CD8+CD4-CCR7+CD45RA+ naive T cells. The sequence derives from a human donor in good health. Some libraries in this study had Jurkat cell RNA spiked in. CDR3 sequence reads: CASSQPGWGAGGYTF. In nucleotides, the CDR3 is TGCGCCAGCAGCCAACCGGGATGGGGGGCTGGGGGCTACACCTTC.